This TCR beta chain was sequenced in a study of technical replicates of blood from a handful of donors. Here immunoSEQ multiplex PCR was the method, and the copy in TCRdb shows in-frame clones only, minus some. The table shows around 74,000 clones, with approximately 86% occurring only once. CDR1 and CDR2 from the germline V gene are SGHVS and FQNEAQ. V gave up 1 base and J gave up 11 bases, with 14 bases separating them. There are 13 residues in the CDR3. This TCR was sampled from a human donor in good health. Some clones in this sample may be carry-over from other donors' samples. V and J are TRBV7-8 and TRBJ1-1; D is perhaps TRBD1 (5 bases). Sequencing was done on a sample of PBMCs. CDR3 nucleotide sequence: TGTGCCAGCAGCTTAGTAGGGGCCAGGTGGGCTTTCTTT. Translation gives CASSLVGARWAFF.